These 27 T cell receptor beta chains originate from one sample sequenced in a study of T-cell reconstitution after alpha-beta-depleted transplantation in children. The authors prepared the TCRbeta library with unique molecular identifiers. Each CDR3 protein gets one entry after TCRdb re-called the PCR reads with MiXCR. The table shows under 85,000 distinct CDR3 sequences, with around 18% occurring only once. Source: PBMCs, mostly from graft donor cells, taken 360 days after TCRalphabeta/CD19-depleted stem cell transplant. These TCRs come from a male patient between 2 and 10 years old who had a stem cell transplant for acute lymphoblastic leukemia, so the T cells may come from the graft donor.

This clonotype has more than one count but fewer than ten. The chain links TRBV11-2 to TRBJ1-5; 10 nucleotides match TRBD1. Looked up from germline, CDR1 is SGHAT and CDR2 is FQNNGV. Trimming removed 1 base from V and 4 bases from J; junction bases left unmatched: 1. CDR3 length equals 15 residues. CDR3 nucleotides: TGTGCCAGCAGCTTAGGGGGACAGGGGAATCAGCCCCAGCATTTT. Translating it yields CASSLGGQGNQPQHF. The variable domain in full, with the rest retrieved from reference TRBV11-2 and TRBJ1-5, is EAGVAQSPRYKIIEKRQSVAFWCNPISGHATLYWYQQILGQGPKLLIQFQNNGVVDDSQLPKDRFSAERLKGVDSTLKIQPAKLEDSAVYLCASSLGGQGNQPQHFGDGTRLSIL.

V usage is TRBV12-3 or TRBV12-4 and J usage is TRBJ2-5; no definite D call. The CDR3 is 12 residues long. V gave up 5 bases and J gave up 1 base, with 5 bases separating them. The CDR3 loop is CASSIVQETQYF. In nucleotides, the CDR3 is TGTGCCAGCAGTATAGTCCAAGAGACCCAGTACTTC.

In this sample, this clonotype turned up a few times. The gene calls are TRBV11-2 and TRBJ2-2, with 11 bases aligning to TRBD2. The germline V gene has CDR1 SGHAT and CDR2 FQNNGV. V was clipped by 0 bases and J by 3 bases; unmatched bases: 12. CDR3 length: 20 residues. The CDR3 is CASSLESVLAGVWYTGELFF. DNA of the CDR3: TGTGCCAGCAGCTTAGAGTCGGTACTAGCGGGAGTTTGGTACACCGGGGAGCTGTTTTTT.

This rearrangement joins TRBV12-3 or TRBV12-4 to TRBJ1-5; 8 bases line up with TRBD1. Germline trimming cut 6 bases from V and 4 bases from J; bases unmatched to any gene: 5. This CDR3 has 14 residues. CDR3 residues: CASRPGQGNQPQHF. As DNA, the CDR3 is TGTGCCAGCAGACCCGGACAGGGAAATCAGCCCCAGCATTTT.

V is TRBV12-3 or TRBV12-4 and J is TRBJ2-5; 7 bases map to TRBD2. After removal of 6 bases from V and 1 base from J, the junction contained 11 bases not matched to a gene. The CDR3 extends over 16 amino acids. The CDR3 DNA reads TGTGCCAGCAGCCTTGGCGGACTAGATATCCAAGAGACCCAGTACTTC. This translates into CASSLGGLDIQETQYF.

CDR3: CAWSRTEGPQHF. CDR3 DNA sequence: TGTGCCTGGAGTAGGACGGAGGGGCCCCAGCATTTT. The chain couples TRBV30 to TRBJ1-5; D gene ambiguous. V was shortened by 2 bases and J by 9 bases, with 11 bases between the two germline ends. CDR1 GTSNPN and CDR2 SVGIG come from the germline V gene (reference sequence). The CDR3 has 12 amino acids.

The chain has TRBV5-1 and TRBJ2-2, with D uncertain. The CDR3 loop spans 12 amino acids. The V end was cut by 5 bases, the J end by 6 bases, with 8 bases between. Germline V gene lookup returns CDR1 SGHRS and CDR2 YFSETQ. The CDR3 bases are TGCGCCAGCAGAACCGACTCCGGGGAGCTGTTTTTT. This encodes CASRTDSGELFF. The variable domain in full, completed from reference TRBV5-1 and TRBJ2-2, reads KAGVTQTPRYLIKTRGQQVTLSCSPISGHRSVSWYQQTPGQGLQFLFEYFSETQRNKGNFPGRFSGRQFSNSRSEMNVSTLELGDSALYLCASRTDSGELFFGEGSRLTVL.

This clonotype was observed a single time. The rearrangement uses TRBV20-1 and TRBJ2-7; 11 bases fit TRBD2. CDR3 size: 15 residues. V shed 7 bases and J 1 base; nucleotides not matched to a gene: 9. CDR1 and CDR2 (germline): DFQATT, SNEGSKA (reference sequence). CDR3 coding DNA: TGCAGTGTTCGAGCGGGGACTAGCGGATCCTACGAGCAGTACTTC. Translation: CSVRAGTSGSYEQYF.

This clonotype was seen only a few times. J is TRBJ2-7 and V is TRBV12-3 or TRBV12-4; D is possibly TRBD1 or TRBD2 (6 bases each). Trimming stripped 6 bases from V and 5 bases from J, with 17 bases between. The CDR3 has 14 residues. This chain's CDR3 is CASSLGGSRDEQYF. CDR3 DNA: TGTGCCAGCAGCCTAGGGGGGTCTAGGGACGAGCAGTACTTC.

This clonotype was seen a few times. V usage is TRBV3-1 and J usage is TRBJ2-7, with 13 bases fitting TRBD2. With V trimmed by 1 base and J by 5 bases, 8 bases remained unmatched. Per germline, CDR1 LGHDT and CDR2 YNNKEL (reference sequence). CDR3 length equals 17 residues. DNA for the CDR3: TGTGCCAGCAGCCAAGTCAAAGGACTAGCGGGAGACCACGAGCAGTACTTC. This translates into CASSQVKGLAGDHEQYF.

This clonotype has a handful of counts. J is TRBJ2-7 and V is TRBV12-3 or TRBV12-4; 9 bases are shared with TRBD2. The CDR3 spans 15 residues. The V and J ends lost 2 bases and 7 bases, in that order; junction bases with no gene match: 9. The CDR3 coding sequence is TGTGCCAGCAGTTTAATCGCGGGAGGGCTTAAAGAGCAGTACTTC. It yields the protein CASSLIAGGLKEQYF.

This clonotype was detected ten times or more. The chain is built from TRBV7-9 and TRBJ2-1; D is unresolved. CDR3 length equals 14 residues. Germline V gene sequence: CDR1 SEHNR, CDR2 FQNEAQ (reference sequence). The germline V and J ends were trimmed by 1 base and 9 bases, with 13 bases remaining between them. For the CDR3, the DNA is TGTGCCAGCAGCTTAGTAGGTAGGAGCAGTGAGCAGTTCTTC. Its protein product is CASSLVGRSSEQFF.

This sequence joins TRBV5-1 and TRBJ2-7; D remains ambiguous. The length of the CDR3 is 15 residues. Per germline, CDR1 SGHRS and CDR2 YFSETQ. Trimming took 0 bases from V and 5 from J, leaving 15 bases between them. The CDR3 reads CASSLEGPEFHEQYF. CDR3 nucleotides: TGCGCCAGCAGCTTGGAGGGTCCGGAGTTCCACGAGCAGTACTTC. Filled out from reference TRBV5-1 and TRBJ2-7, the complete variable domain reads KAGVTQTPRYLIKTRGQQVTLSCSPISGHRSVSWYQQTPGQGLQFLFEYFSETQRNKGNFPGRFSGRQFSNSRSEMNVSTLELGDSALYLCASSLEGPEFHEQYFGPGTRLTVT.

This clonotype was detected ten times or more. The CDR3 region has the DNA TGTGCCAGCAGCTTGCCAAAGGGACTAGCACCCGCCCATGAGCAGTTCTTC. Translated: CASSLPKGLAPAHEQFF. The rearrangement uses TRBV5-4 and TRBJ2-1, with 9 bases matching TRBD2. Per the germline V gene, CDR1 is SGHNT and CDR2 is YYREEE (reference sequence). The CDR3 runs to 17 residues. V shed 1 base, J shed 8 bases, and the junction held 13 bases outside the gene matches.

This clonotype was detected only once. A read error is possible here, since a much larger clone lies one base away. V and J are TRBV6-5 and TRBJ1-2; D gene unclear. The CDR3 runs 13 residues. The V gene's germline CDR1 is MNHEY and CDR2 SVGAGI. CDR3 amino acids: CASGYHTLYGYTF. Written as DNA, the CDR3 is TGTGCCAGCGGTTACCATACTCTCTATGGCTACACCTTC.

The rearrangement uses TRBV12-3 or TRBV12-4 and TRBJ1-6; 7 nucleotides agree with TRBD1. The CDR3 consists of 14 residues. V lost 6 bases and J lost 7; bases outside the gene matches: 6. Written as DNA, the CDR3 is TGTGCCAGCAGCCCCCGGGACAGAAATTCACCCCTCCACTTT. This encodes CASSPRDRNSPLHF.

In its sample, this clonotype was seen many times. The chain links TRBV29-1 to TRBJ2-7; D perhaps matches TRBD2 (5 bases). The CDR3 is 13 residues long. From germline, CDR1 is SQVTM and CDR2 ANQGSEA. V lost 3 bases to trimming and J lost 0 bases, with 9 bases between them. The DNA of the CDR3 is TGCAGCGTTGATTTGGGGAGCTCCTACGAGCAGTACTTC. Its protein product is CSVDLGSSYEQYF.

This chain connects TRBV7-9 to TRBJ1-1; a possible D gene is TRBD1 (5 bases). The CDR3 runs 15 residues. Germline-derived CDR1 and CDR2 are SEHNR and FQNEAQ (reference sequence). V dropped 5 bases and J dropped 0 bases, with 13 bases sitting between them. This chain's CDR3 is CASSHYGAVNTEAFF. CDR3 DNA: TGTGCCAGCAGCCACTATGGGGCGGTGAACACTGAAGCTTTCTTT.

This clonotype was picked up many times. The J gene is TRBJ1-5, the V gene TRBV5-5; 11 nucleotides line up with TRBD1. Germline V gives CDR1 SGHKS, CDR2 YYEKEE (reference sequence). The CDR3 runs 15 residues. The J segment lost 3 bases and the V segment lost 4 bases, leaving 3 bases of the junction unmatched. The DNA for the CDR3 is TGTGCCAGCAGCAAGGGACAGGGGGTCAATCAGCCCCAGCATTTT. It encodes CASSKGQGVNQPQHF.

There are many counts of this clonotype. The chain has TRBV6-5 and TRBJ2-2; possible D gene TRBD1, 6 bases. V gave up 6 bases and J gave up 1 base, with 12 bases separating them. CDR3 size: 15 residues. The V gene's germline CDR1 is MNHEY and CDR2 SVGAGI. CDR3 protein: CASRDDRQNTGELFF. In nucleotides, the CDR3 is TGTGCCAGCAGAGATGACAGGCAGAACACCGGGGAGCTGTTTTTT.

The chain uses TRBV27 and TRBJ2-3; D not resolved. The germline V and J ends were trimmed by 7 bases and 0 bases, with 11 bases remaining between them. This CDR3 has 14 amino acids. The germline V gene has CDR1 MNHEY and CDR2 SMNVEV (reference sequence). This chain's CDR3 is CASTPTASTDTQYF. DNA for the CDR3: TGTGCCAGCACCCCTACAGCAAGCACAGATACGCAGTATTTT.

This clonotype was observed a handful of times. This sequence joins TRBV11-1 and TRBJ2-7; D might be TRBD1 (6 bases). Germline V gene data show CDR1 as SGHAT and CDR2 as FQDESV (reference sequence). The CDR3 loop spans 16 amino acids. V lost 5 bases and J lost 0, with 17 bases in between. The chain's CDR3 is CASSPWGRGHSYEQYF. The CDR3 DNA is TGTGCCAGCAGCCCCTGGGGACGGGGACACTCCTACGAGCAGTACTTC. The full variable domain, its missing parts supplied by reference TRBV11-1 and TRBJ2-7, is EAEVAQSPRYKITEKSQAVAFWCDPISGHATLYWYRQILGQGPELLVQFQDESVVDDSQLPKDRFSAERLKGVDSTLKIQPAELGDSAMYLCASSPWGRGHSYEQYFGPGTRLTVT.

V usage is TRBV6-1 and J usage is TRBJ1-6; D is unresolved. CDR1 and CDR2 from the germline V gene are MNHNS and SASEGT. CDR3 size: 14 residues. V dropped 4 bases and J dropped 13 bases, with 17 bases sitting between them. The CDR3 protein is CASSVGELNAPLHF. The CDR3 nucleotides are TGTGCCAGCAGTGTGGGAGAACTCAACGCGCCCCTCCACTTT.

This clonotype was picked up a small number of times. The chain joins TRBV30 to TRBJ2-3, with unresolved D. There are 14 residues in the CDR3. CDR1 is GTSNPN and CDR2 is SVGIG in the germline V gene (reference sequence). The V gene lost 0 bases and the J gene lost 2 bases, with 9 bases spanning the gap. CDR3 sequence reads: CAWSVGGDTDTQYF. CDR3 bases: TGTGCCTGGAGTGTAGGCGGAGACACAGATACGCAGTATTTT.

This clonotype was counted a few times. The chain links TRBV7-9 to TRBJ2-7; tentatively, D is TRBD2 (5 bases). V was pared by 4 bases and J by 2 bases, with 15 bases between. This CDR3 comprises 15 residues. CDR1 and CDR2 (germline): SEHNR, FQNEAQ (reference sequence). The CDR3: CASSSTLRVTYEQYF. The CDR3 DNA reads as TGTGCCAGCAGCTCCACCTTGAGGGTCACCTACGAGCAGTACTTC.

This clonotype was recorded at least ten times. Here the CDR3 DNA reads TGTGCCAGCACCGGGACAAGTAGGACTGAAGCTTTCTTT. Its translation: CASTGTSRTEAFF. The chain recombines TRBV6-5 with TRBJ1-1; TRBD1 is a possible D gene (6 bases). Germline V gene sequence: CDR1 MNHEY, CDR2 SVGAGI. The CDR3 has 13 amino acids. Trimming removed 7 bases from V and 5 bases from J, with 14 bases in between.

The rearrangement joins TRBV11-2 to TRBJ2-5; 8 bases are shared with TRBD2. CDR1 SGHAT and CDR2 FQNNGV come from the germline V gene. This CDR3 has 15 residues. V trimming: 5 bases; J trimming: 2 bases; junction bases outside the gene matches: 7. CDR3 sequence reads: CASSPPGLGQETQYF. The CDR3 nucleotides are TGTGCCAGCAGCCCGCCGGGACTAGGTCAAGAGACCCAGTACTTC.